The 19 T cell receptor beta chains below all came from one sample that was sequenced in a study of cytomegalovirus exposure and HLA in healthy donors. 13 Jbeta primers and 60 Vbeta primers were used for the PCR. Profiling relied on immunoSEQ multiplex PCR, and the TCRdb table lists in-frame clones only, not all of them. The sample has 200,000 to 250,000 clones, more than 70% seen once. The specimen was PBMCs. The source is a human donor in good health.

The chain employs TRBV6-5 and TRBJ2-7, with 8 bases identical to TRBD1. The V gene end was trimmed by 4 bases and the J gene end by 4 bases; junction bases not matched to a gene: 6. The CDR3 loop spans 14 amino acids. The germline gives CDR1 MNHEY, CDR2 SVGAGI. The CDR3 sequence is CASSSTGQGYEQYF. The CDR3 region has the DNA TGTGCCAGCAGTTCCACCGGACAGGGATACGAGCAGTACTTC.

V is TRBV25-1 and J is TRBJ2-7; 13 bases are shared with TRBD2. The CDR3 length is 18 residues. Germline-derived CDR1 and CDR2 are MGHDK and SYGVNS. Trimming took 6 bases from V and 0 from J; bases not matched to a gene: 11. DNA of the CDR3: TGTGCCAGCAGCCCCCCCACTACTAGCGGGAGGGCCTCCTACGAGCAGTACTTC. It encodes CASSPPTTSGRASYEQYF.

The J gene is TRBJ2-2, the V gene TRBV30; a possible D gene is TRBD1 (5 bases). The CDR3 has 15 residues. In germline, CDR1 is GTSNPN, CDR2 SVGIG (reference sequence). V was shortened by 1 base and J by 3 bases, with 12 bases between the two germline ends. CDR3 region: CAWSGWARDTGELFF. As DNA, the CDR3 is TGTGCCTGGAGTGGGTGGGCCAGGGACACCGGGGAGCTGTTTTTT.

This chain joins TRBV5-4 and TRBJ1-2, with D tentatively TRBD1 (6 bases). V shed 3 bases and J shed 0 bases, with 12 bases lying between them. CDR3 length equals 15 residues. Germline V gives CDR1 SGHNT, CDR2 YYREEE (reference sequence). The CDR3 spells CASSSDRSTNYGYTF. The CDR3 coding sequence is TGTGCCAGCAGCTCCGACAGGTCAACTAACTATGGCTACACCTTC.

The gene calls are TRBV29-1 and TRBJ1-1; 9 bases agree with TRBD1. The CDR3 sequence is 15 residues long. Germline V gene lookup returns CDR1 SQVTM and CDR2 ANQGSEA. After removal of 1 base from V and 7 bases from J, the junction contained 10 bases not matched to a gene. CDR3 coding DNA: TGCAGCGTTGAAGGAGAATTACAGGGGGCTGGTGAAGCTTTCTTT. The encoded protein is CSVEGELQGAGEAFF. The full variable domain, completed using reference TRBV29-1 and TRBJ1-1, is SAVISQKPSRDICQRGTSLTIQCQVDSQVTMMFWYRQQPGQSLTLIATANQGSEATYESGFVIDKFPISRPNLTFSTLTVSNMSPEDSSIYLCSVEGELQGAGEAFFGQGTRLTVV.

J is TRBJ1-1 and V is TRBV19, with 9 bases fitting TRBD1. J lost 3 bases, V lost 1 base, and 3 bases had no gene match. CDR1 is LNHDA, CDR2 SQIVND, per germline (reference sequence). The CDR3 spans 15 residues. CDR3 sequence reads: CASSIVQGAYTEAFF. The CDR3 DNA reads as TGTGCCAGTAGTATAGTACAGGGGGCTTACACTGAAGCTTTCTTT.

In this sample, this clone turned up once. The V call is TRBV19, the J call TRBJ1-4, with D possibly matching TRBD1 (6 bases). CDR1 and CDR2 from the germline V gene are LNHDA and SQIVND (reference sequence). The CDR3 spans 17 residues. Trimming cost V 4 bases and J 2 bases, with 17 bases left between them. The CDR3 nucleotides read TGTGCCAGTAGTACATCCTTGGACAGAAGTACTAATGAAAAACTGTTTTTT. Its translation: CASSTSLDRSTNEKLFF. Variable domain in full (rest from reference TRBV19 and TRBJ1-4): DGGITQSPKYLFRKEGQNVTLSCEQNLNHDAMYWYRQDPGQGLRLIYYSQIVNDFQKGDIAEGYSVSREKKESFPLTVTSAQKNPTAFYLCASSTSLDRSTNEKLFFGSGTQLSVL.

J is TRBJ2-7 and V is TRBV6-1; the D gene is possibly TRBD1 (6 bases). This CDR3 has 13 amino acids. Germline loops: CDR1 MNHNS, CDR2 SASEGT. V was cut by 4 bases and J by 3 bases, with 10 bases left in between. The CDR3 is CASSVEGGYEQYF. Here the CDR3 DNA reads TGTGCCAGCAGTGTGGAAGGGGGCTACGAGCAGTACTTC.

The chain combines TRBV2 with TRBJ2-3; D may be TRBD2 (5 bases). CDR3 length equals 13 residues. Germline V lookup: CDR1 SNHLY, CDR2 FYNNEI. Trimming took off 3 bases at V and 5 bases at J, with 9 bases between the two ends. The CDR3 sequence is CASSDSTKDTQYF. CDR3 in DNA: TGTGCCAGCAGTGACTCGACTAAAGATACGCAGTATTTT.

The chain uses TRBV4-2 and TRBJ2-1; 12 positions agree with TRBD2. CDR1 and CDR2 (germline): LGHNA, YNFKEQ. V was pared by 4 bases and J by 10 bases, with 11 bases of the junction left unmatched. The CDR3 spans 16 residues. CDR3 in amino acids: CASSLLGTSGRIEQFF. CDR3 DNA: TGTGCCAGCAGCCTCCTCGGGACTAGCGGGCGGATAGAGCAGTTCTTC.

This clone was counted a few times. The V and J genes are TRBV4-3 and TRBJ2-1; TRBD2 matches 8 bases. V lost 3 bases, J lost 2 bases, and 3 bases stayed unmatched. Germline CDR1 is LGHNA and CDR2 is YSLEER. The CDR3 length is 15 residues. CDR3 sequence reads: CASSHGRAPYNEQFF. The CDR3, as DNA: TGCGCCAGCAGCCACGGGAGGGCCCCCTACAATGAGCAGTTCTTC.

This clone appeared once. This chain joins TRBV6-5 and TRBJ2-7; D call uncertain. Germline V CDR1 and CDR2: MNHEY, SVGAGI. V lost 2 bases, J lost 2 bases, and 7 bases lay in between. There are 13 residues in the CDR3. CDR3 loop: CASSYAETYEQYF. CDR3 nucleotide sequence: TGTGCCAGCAGTTACGCTGAGACCTACGAGCAGTACTTC.

This clone showed up just a few times. The chain employs TRBV23-1 and TRBJ2-7; TRBD1 matches 8 bases. TRBV23-1 is an open reading frame, and its role is uncertain. The CDR3 length is 12 residues. V lost 6 bases and J lost 6; bases outside the gene matches: 4. The CDR3 loop reads CASRRTGIEQYF. The DNA for the CDR3 is TGCGCCAGCAGGAGGACAGGGATCGAGCAGTACTTC.

This clone was seen only a few times. This chain's CDR3 is CAISGAGLSELGGNTIYF. The CDR3 coding sequence is TGTGCCATCAGTGGGGCAGGACTGTCTGAACTCGGGGGAAACACCATATATTTT. The rearrangement links TRBV10-3 to TRBJ1-3; D gene uncertain. CDR1 and CDR2 (germline): ENHRY, SYGVKD. The CDR3 runs 18 residues. The germline V and J ends were trimmed by 4 bases and 4 bases, with 23 bases remaining between them.

This chain uses TRBV27 with TRBJ2-7; D is undetermined. The ends were cut back, 4 bases at V and 5 bases at J, with 15 bases in the middle. Germline V gene sequence: CDR1 MNHEY, CDR2 SMNVEV (reference sequence). There are 14 residues in the CDR3. The CDR3 is CASSSPTLRNEQYF. CDR3 coding DNA: TGTGCCAGCAGTTCTCCTACCCTACGAAACGAGCAGTACTTC.

The rearrangement joins TRBV7-9 to TRBJ2-6, with a tentative D call TRBD2 (5 bases). Germline V gene lookup returns CDR1 SEHNR and CDR2 FQNEAQ (reference sequence). This CDR3 contains 16 residues. Deletions cut 5 bases from V and 4 bases from J, with 15 bases between. The CDR3 DNA is TGTGCCAGCAGCCGGAGGTGGGGTGGAGGGGCCAACGTCCTGACTTTC. The encoded protein is CASSRRWGGGANVLTF.

As concerns this clone: Other DNA sequences within the sample encode an identical CDR3. The chain combines TRBV29-1 with TRBJ2-7; TRBD1 might be the D (6 bases). Germline CDR1 is SQVTM and CDR2 is ANQGSEA. The CDR3 spans 13 residues. Trimming shortened V by 3 bases and J by 5 bases, and 14 bases separated the two germline ends. CDR3 nucleotide sequence: TGCAGCGTTGACCAGGGGCAGGGACACGAGCAGTACTTC. It specifies CSVDQGQGHEQYF.

V usage is TRBV21-1 and J usage is TRBJ2-3; TRBD2, the D gene given by the table, was not confirmed from the DNA. TRBV21-1 is assigned pseudogene status. CDR3 size: 12 residues. The DNA of the CDR3 is TGTGCCACCCCGGGGAGGCTCGATACGCAGTATTTT. Protein: CATPGRLDTQYF.

The rearrangement links TRBV14 to TRBJ2-3; 7 bases match TRBD2. The CDR3 spans 16 residues. J gave up 0 bases and V 4 bases, and 7 bases lay outside the gene matches. From germline, CDR1 is SGHDN and CDR2 FVKESK. The CDR3 DNA is TGTGCCAGCAGCCTTGAGGCGGGAGTAAGCACAGATACGCAGTATTTT. It translates to CASSLEAGVSTDTQYF.